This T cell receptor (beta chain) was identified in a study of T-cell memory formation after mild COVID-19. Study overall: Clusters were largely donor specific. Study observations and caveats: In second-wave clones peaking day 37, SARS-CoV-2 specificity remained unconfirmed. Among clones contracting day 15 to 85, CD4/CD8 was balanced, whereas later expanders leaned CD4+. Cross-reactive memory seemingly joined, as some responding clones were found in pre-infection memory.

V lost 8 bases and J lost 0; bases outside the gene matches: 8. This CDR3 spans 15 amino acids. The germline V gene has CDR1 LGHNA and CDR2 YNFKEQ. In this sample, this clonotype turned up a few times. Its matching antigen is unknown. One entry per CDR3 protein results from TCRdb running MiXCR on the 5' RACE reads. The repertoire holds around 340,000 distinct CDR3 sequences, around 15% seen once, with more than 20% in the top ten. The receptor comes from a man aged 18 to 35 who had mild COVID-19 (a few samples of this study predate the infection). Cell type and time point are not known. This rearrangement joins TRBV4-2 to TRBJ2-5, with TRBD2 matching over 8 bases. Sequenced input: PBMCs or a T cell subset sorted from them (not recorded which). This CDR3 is CASGTSGPYQETQYF. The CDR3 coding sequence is TGTGCCAGCGGAACTAGCGGACCGTACCAAGAGACCCAGTACTTC.